These T cell receptor beta chains were read from a single sample in a study of blood T cell repertoires in COVID-19. TCRdb's copy holds only in-frame clones and misses some; the assay was immunoSEQ multiplex PCR. This sample has more than 200,000 clones, with around 83% found just once. The sequenced material came from peripheral blood. These receptor sequences come from a man of 80 years or more with acute or convalescent COVID-19. The CDR3 runs from the conserved cysteine through the conserved F or W. Each record gives: clone size, D gene, V gene, J gene, CDR3 DNA, CDR3 protein. The D gene is left open where the match is weak. Not all rows give a size; the values are once, few, many and, for expanded clones, a class.

clone size: NA; D gene: NA; V gene: TRBV27; J gene: TRBJ2-7; CDR3 DNA: TGTGCCAGCAGATACAGCCAGGTGAGCTCCTACGAGCAGTACTTC; CDR3 protein: CASRYSQVSSYEQYF
clone size: few; D gene: TRBD2; V gene: TRBV12-3/TRBV12-4; J gene: TRBJ2-7; CDR3 DNA: TGTGCCAGCAGCCTCGGGAGGGTTTACGAGCAGTACTTC; CDR3 protein: CASSLGRVYEQYF
clone size: NA; D gene: NA; V gene: TRBV19; J gene: TRBJ1-5; CDR3 DNA: TGTGCCAGTAGTATCAGCCAGGGCGGACAGCCCCAGCATTTT; CDR3 protein: CASSISQGGQPQHF
clone size: NA; D gene: TRBD1; V gene: TRBV18; J gene: TRBJ1-4; CDR3 DNA: TGTGCCAGCTCACCCCCGGGACAGGGTAATGAAAAACTGTTTTTT; CDR3 protein: CASSPPGQGNEKLFF
clone size: NA; D gene: NA; V gene: TRBV20-1; J gene: TRBJ2-3; CDR3 DNA: TGCAGCCAGGGAAACACAGATACGCAGTATTTT; CDR3 protein: CSQGNTDTQYF
clone size: NA; D gene: NA; V gene: TRBV5-1; J gene: TRBJ1-4; CDR3 DNA: TGCGCCAGCAGCCCTTCCACAGGGAGTGAAAAACTGTTTTTT; CDR3 protein: CASSPSTGSEKLFF
clone size: NA; D gene: NA; V gene: TRBV19; J gene: TRBJ1-5; CDR3 DNA: TGTGCCAGTAGTATACGGGGTCAGCCCCAGCATTTT; CDR3 protein: CASSIRGQPQHF
clone size: NA; D gene: TRBD1; V gene: TRBV28; J gene: TRBJ1-2; CDR3 DNA: TGTGCCAGCAGTTCCTGGGACAGCGGGCGCTATGGCTACACCTTC; CDR3 protein: CASSSWDSGRYGYTF
clone size: NA; D gene: TRBD1; V gene: TRBV2; J gene: TRBJ1-6; CDR3 DNA: TGTGCCAGCATGCAGGGGGTCTCCTATAATTCACCCCTCCACTTT; CDR3 protein: CASMQGVSYNSPLHF
clone size: NA; D gene: TRBD1; V gene: TRBV7-9; J gene: TRBJ2-1; CDR3 DNA: TGTGCCAGCAGATATTCCGGGACAGGGACCTACAATGAGCAGTTCTTC; CDR3 protein: CASRYSGTGTYNEQFF
clone size: NA; D gene: NA; V gene: TRBV7-9; J gene: TRBJ2-5; CDR3 DNA: TGTGCCAGCAGCTTACAGGGGCTTGGAGAGACCCAGTACTTC; CDR3 protein: CASSLQGLGETQYF